What follows are 14 T cell receptor beta chains derived from one specimen sequenced in a study of cytomegalovirus exposure and HLA in healthy donors. Amplification used 60 Vbeta primers and 13 Jbeta primers. Data came from immunoSEQ multiplex PCR; TCRdb stores just in-frame clones and leaves some out. The sample consists of over 75,000 clones, more than 55% of them appearing once. Input material: PBMCs. The receptor source for this set is a human donor in good health.

The gene calls are TRBV5-6 and TRBJ1-4, with unresolved D. CDR1 is SGHDT, CDR2 YYEEEE, per germline. CDR3 length equals 15 residues. V gave up 6 bases and J gave up 2 bases, with 14 bases separating them. CDR3 nucleotide sequence: TGTGCCAGCACCCGAGGGTCAGCCACTAATGAAAAACTGTTTTTT. Translating it yields CASTRGSATNEKLFF. Full variable domain (rest looked up from reference TRBV5-6 and TRBJ1-4): DAGVTQSPTHLIKTRGQQVTLRCSPKSGHDTVSWYQQALGQGPQFIFQYYEEEERQRGNFPDRFSGHQFPNYSSELNVNALLLGDSALYLCASTRGSATNEKLFFGSGTQLSVL.

The chain has TRBV5-5 and TRBJ1-2, with TRBD1 identical over 10 bases. CDR3 length equals 15 residues. Germline V gene sequence: CDR1 SGHKS, CDR2 YYEKEE (reference sequence). Trimming removed 4 bases from V and 3 bases from J; junction bases left unmatched: 6. The CDR3 DNA reads TGTGCCAGCAGCCTGGGACAGGGGAGGGACTATGGCTACACCTTC. Residues: CASSLGQGRDYGYTF.

The gene calls are TRBV6-1 and TRBJ1-5; D might be TRBD1 (6 bases). CDR1 is MNHNS and CDR2 is SASEGT in the germline V gene. V gave up 2 bases and J gave up 2 bases, with 16 bases separating them. The CDR3 length is 17 residues. Written as DNA, the CDR3 is TGTGCCAGCAGTGAACTTTCGGGGGGCTTTGGCAATCAGCCCCAGCATTTT. Translation: CASSELSGGFGNQPQHF.

This chain links TRBV6-5 with TRBJ1-2; D is undetermined. CDR3 length: 13 residues. V lost 5 bases and J 7 bases, leaving 14 bases between the germline ends. Germline CDR1 reads MNHEY; CDR2 reads SVGAGI. The CDR3 region is CASSPDLSSGYTF. CDR3 nucleotide sequence: TGTGCCAGCAGTCCGGATCTATCTAGTGGCTACACCTTC.

The V call is TRBV5-4, the J call TRBJ1-1; no reliable D call. Germline V lookup: CDR1 SGHNT, CDR2 YYREEE (reference sequence). V was shortened by 4 bases and J by 0 bases, with 7 bases between the two germline ends. This CDR3 is 13 amino acids long. The CDR3 protein is CASSLDMNTEAFF. The CDR3 bases are TGTGCCAGCAGCCTAGATATGAACACTGAAGCTTTCTTT.

The chain uses TRBV6-5 and TRBJ1-3; D is possibly TRBD1 (6 bases). In germline, CDR1 is MNHEY, CDR2 SVGAGI. The CDR3 length is 14 residues. Between the trimmed V and J ends, which lost 6 bases and 8 bases, there was a span of 17 bases. DNA for the CDR3: TGTGCCAGCAGCCTACAGGGAAACGGGGACACCATATATTTT. Translation gives CASSLQGNGDTIYF.

This clone was picked up a small number of times. CDR3 amino acids: CASYPTRDSQETQYF. DNA of the CDR3: TGCGCCAGCTATCCGACGCGGGACTCCCAAGAGACCCAGTACTTC. This sequence joins TRBV10-1 and TRBJ2-5, with a weak D call TRBD2 (6 bases). Germline V gene lookup returns CDR1 WNHNN and CDR2 SYGVQD (reference sequence). The CDR3 is 15 residues long. The V end was cut by 8 bases, the J end by 1 base, with 17 bases between.

V usage is TRBV7-8 and J usage is TRBJ1-2; 7 bases fit TRBD1. CDR3 length equals 17 residues. Germline-derived CDR1 and CDR2 are SGHVS and FQNEAQ. V was pared by 5 bases and J by 4 bases, with 16 bases of the junction left unmatched. CDR3 DNA sequence: TGTGCCAGCAGCCGAGGGGTGAGAGGGGGCACCTTCTATGGCTACACCTTC. Its translation: CASSRGVRGGTFYGYTF.

The V and J genes are TRBV4-3 and TRBJ1-2, with 12 bases lining up with TRBD1. This CDR3 spans 17 amino acids. The junction had 10 bases not matched to a gene; V was cut back by 2 bases and J by 6 bases. Germline V gene sequence: CDR1 LGHNA, CDR2 YSLEER. CDR3 residues: CASSQYTSGTGGHGYTF. CDR3 coding DNA: TGCGCCAGCAGCCAATACACCTCCGGGACAGGGGGCCATGGCTACACCTTC.

This clone was seen only once. This is likely a read error, given that the CDR3 carries no conserved phenylalanine or tryptophan at its end. This chain joins TRBV7-9 and TRBJ1-2; TRBD1 agrees at 9 bases. The CDR3 length is 16 residues. Trimming cost V 5 bases and J 5 bases; bases outside gene matches: 12. Germline V gene data show CDR1 as SEHNR and CDR2 as FQNEAQ (reference sequence). The CDR3 reads CASSRKGTGSGYGYTL. The CDR3 region has the DNA TGTGCCAGCAGCAGAAAAGGGACAGGGAGTGGGTATGGCTACACCCTC.

The rearrangement links TRBV2 to TRBJ2-2, with D unresolved. The germline V gene has CDR1 SNHLY and CDR2 FYNNEI. The CDR3 loop spans 15 amino acids. Deletions cut 6 bases from V and 0 bases from J, with 11 bases between. The CDR3 region is CASRTRLPNTGELFF. Written as DNA, the CDR3 is TGTGCCAGCAGGACTCGACTGCCGAACACCGGGGAGCTGTTTTTT. The variable domain in full, completed from reference TRBV2 and TRBJ2-2, reads EPEVTQTPSHQVTQMGQEVILRCVPISNHLYFYWYRQILGQKVEFLVSFYNNEISEKSEIFDDQFSVERPDGSNFTLKIRSTKLEDSAMYFCASRTRLPNTGELFFGEGSRLTVL.

The chain links TRBV5-1 to TRBJ2-3; TRBD1 matches 8 bases. The V gene's germline CDR1 is SGHRS and CDR2 YFSETQ. The CDR3 sequence is 13 residues long. J gave up 5 bases and V 7 bases, and 6 bases lay outside the gene matches. The CDR3 loop is CASSSGGIDTQYF. In nucleotides, the CDR3 is TGCGCCAGCTCCTCAGGGGGCATAGATACGCAGTATTTT. The entire variable domain, with the rest obtained from reference TRBV5-1 and TRBJ2-3, is as follows: KAGVTQTPRYLIKTRGQQVTLSCSPISGHRSVSWYQQTPGQGLQFLFEYFSETQRNKGNFPGRFSGRQFSNSRSEMNVSTLELGDSALYLCASSSGGIDTQYFGPGTRLTVL.

The sample holds a few counts of this clone. The chain links TRBV7-2 to TRBJ1-2; 9 bases are shared with TRBD1. The V segment lost 3 bases and the J segment 8 bases; nucleotides outside the gene matches: 7. Germline V gives CDR1 SGHTA, CDR2 FQGNSA. CDR3 size: 14 residues. CDR3 sequence reads: CASSFIQGAEGYTF. The CDR3 DNA is TGTGCCAGCAGCTTTATACAGGGGGCGGAAGGCTACACCTTC. Together with reference TRBV7-2 and TRBJ1-2, the CDR3 gives the full variable domain: GAGVSQSPSNKVTEKGKDVELRCDPISGHTALYWYRQSLGQGLEFLIYFQGNSAPDKSGLPSDRFSAERTGGSVSTLTIQRTQQEDSAVYLCASSFIQGAEGYTFGSGTRLTVV.

The chain carries TRBV19 and TRBJ1-6, with TRBD1 as a possible D gene (5 bases). Germline V gives CDR1 LNHDA, CDR2 SQIVND (reference sequence). This CDR3 region has 14 residues. Trimming stripped 6 bases from V and 3 bases from J, with 9 bases between. The CDR3 here is CASSGGIYNSPLHF. The CDR3 DNA follows: TGTGCCAGTAGCGGGGGTATCTATAATTCACCCCTCCACTTT.